One T cell receptor beta chain is described in this entry. The clone's antigen remains unknown. No much larger clone is present one base from it, and per-base qualities are unavailable. The entry originates in a study of shared clonotypes between healthy human individuals (dated by TCRdb to 2020 to 2021). The study in broad terms: A couple of women and a few men aged 18 to 49 years were included in the cohort. To estimate repertoire size and how much clonotypes are shared between individuals, the study performed deep sequencing of blood TCR repertoires from about 5 healthy adults. To increase sequencing depth and limit assay-specific biases, TCR repertoire library preparation and sequencing were carried out by different laboratories using diverse techniques. Per donor, leukapheresis produced somewhere between about 0.94 and 9 billion PBMCs. For each donor, CD4 naive and CD4 memory were each given three plates, CD8 naive was given two plates, and CD8 memory was given one plate. The research as a whole found: Larger estimated clonotype richness was generally found for naive subsets than for memory subsets. Compared with non-shared clonotypes, clonotypes shared by all four sorted-subset donors had higher generation probabilities. Across a handful of donors, about 4.5% of naive CD4, over 3% of naive CD8, 2% to 2.5% of memory CD4, and about 0.44% of memory CD8 clonotypes were shared. Sampling was restricted to blood, and TCR repertoires in tissues likely differ from the TCR repertoires found in blood. Pairwise subsampling indicated that sequencing depth was expected to affect the degree of clonotype sharing among donors. Even with the large sequencing depth, rarefaction of the sorted-subset datasets indicated that sequencing was incomplete. The small number of donors limited the genetic and exposure-history diversity represented.

Using the deep immunoSEQ assay, TCR CDR3 regions were amplified from genomic DNA by multiplex PCR. Extracted genomic DNA from each cell subset was spread evenly across all wells of several immunoSEQ 96-well plates, with each plate serving as a replicate. For sorted subsets, each replicate PCR was loaded with about 0.2 ug genomic DNA, equivalent to 30,000 or so T cell genomes. The purified libraries were quantified using a Qubit 3.0 fluorometer, sized with a Bioanalyzer 2100, and then quantified again using the KAPA Library Quantification kit. A separate single-read 150-cycle Illumina NextSeq 550 flow cell was used to sequence each immunoSEQ 96-well plate. On the study's bioinformatics: Because the immunoSEQ output held only junctional sequences and lacked quality scores, the filtering could not match the filtering applied to full-length reads. Sequences were annotated with PyIR, a Python wrapper for IgBLAST v1.9, using IMGT germline references to assign V/J genes and CDR3. Reads with weak V/J assignments (E-value above 1e-6), missing CDR3, stop codons, out-of-frame junctions, or ambiguous translated residues were removed. V3J clonotypes were defined as sequences sharing the same inferred V gene, J gene, and CDR3 amino acid sequence. Percentage overlap between repertoires was computed as shared unique clonotypes divided by the size of the smaller repertoire. Three approaches were used to assess repertoire richness: RTK rarefaction, the Chao1 estimator, and Recon v2.1 estimates of unobserved clonotypes. OLGA was used to compute generation probabilities for all TCRbeta clonotypes that the gDNA method yielded from four donors. TCRdb obtained this table from immuneACCESS and retained in-frame rearrangements with V and J assigned. These tables miss some clones; where compared with another copy, unresolved V genes account for less than half of the shortfall, and the remainder is unexplained. V and J calls and clone size come straight from that table; D and trimming were deduced from the DNA. Across this sample there are some 2,500,000 clones, with roughly 90% seen only once. In total, the top ten clones hold 0.3% to 0.45% of the sample.

Donors were healthy HIV-negative adults with no recently reported acute infections or vaccinations. Only Caucasian adults living in Nashville, Tennessee, USA were represented among the donors. CD4+ T cells were enriched through magnetic negative selection, after which naive cells were positively selected on CD45RA and the remaining negative fraction served as the memory subset. After blood collection by leukapheresis, PBMCs were isolated using Ficoll-Histopaque density gradient centrifugation and then cryopreserved in the vapor phase of liquid nitrogen. Analytical flow cytometry was used to check the purity and quantity of each magnetically sorted T cell population. Genomic DNA was isolated from every sorted fraction and measured by UV absorbance on a Nanodrop 2000c. The germline V gene gives CDR1 as SGHTA and CDR2 as FQGTGA. V sheds 0 bases and J sheds 2 bases, leaving 9 bases between their ends. The CDR3 starts with the cysteine, ends with the phenylalanine, and has 15 residues. The only DNA kept is the CDR3, 45 bases in frame from the first base.

The sequence derives from a young man in good health. Some clones in this sample may be carry-over from other donors' samples. Source material: naive CD4+ T cells from PBMCs. The intended sense of this specimen's cell subset or site label: CD45RA+ positively selected. The V and J segments used are TRBV7-3 and TRBJ2-3; a tentative D call is TRBD2 (5 bases match). The CDR3 loop reads CASSLTASHTDTQYF. The sequenced DNA is TGTGCCAGCAGCTTAACTGCTAGCCACACAGATACGCAGTATTTT.